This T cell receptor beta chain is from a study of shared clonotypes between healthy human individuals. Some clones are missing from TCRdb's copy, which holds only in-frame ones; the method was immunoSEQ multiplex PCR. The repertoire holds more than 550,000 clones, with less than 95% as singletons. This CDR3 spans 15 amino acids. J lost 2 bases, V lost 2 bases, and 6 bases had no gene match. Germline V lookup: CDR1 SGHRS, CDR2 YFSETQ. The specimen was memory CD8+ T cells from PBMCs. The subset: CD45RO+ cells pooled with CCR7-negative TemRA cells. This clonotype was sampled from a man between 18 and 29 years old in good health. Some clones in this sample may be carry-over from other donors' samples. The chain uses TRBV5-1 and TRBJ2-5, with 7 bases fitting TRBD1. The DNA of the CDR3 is TGCGCCAGCAGCTTACGGACAGGCCCGCAAGAGACCCAGTACTTC. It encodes CASSLRTGPQETQYF. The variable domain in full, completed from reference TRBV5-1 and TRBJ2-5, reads KAGVTQTPRYLIKTRGQQVTLSCSPISGHRSVSWYQQTPGQGLQFLFEYFSETQRNKGNFPGRFSGRQFSNSRSEMNVSTLELGDSALYLCASSLRTGPQETQYFGPGTRLLVL.